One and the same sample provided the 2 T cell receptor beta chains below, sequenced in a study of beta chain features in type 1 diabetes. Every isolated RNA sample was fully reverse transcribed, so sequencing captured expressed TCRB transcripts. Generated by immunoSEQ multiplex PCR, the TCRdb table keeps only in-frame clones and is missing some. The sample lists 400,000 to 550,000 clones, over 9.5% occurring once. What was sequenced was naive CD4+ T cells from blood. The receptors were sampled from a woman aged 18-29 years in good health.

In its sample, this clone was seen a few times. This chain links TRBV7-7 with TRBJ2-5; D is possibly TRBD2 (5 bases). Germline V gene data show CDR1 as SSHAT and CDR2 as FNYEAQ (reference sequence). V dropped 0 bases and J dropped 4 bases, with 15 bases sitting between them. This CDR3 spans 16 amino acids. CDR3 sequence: CASSLALGGLGETQYF. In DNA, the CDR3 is TGTGCCAGCAGCTTAGCGCTCGGCGGGTTGGGAGAGACCCAGTACTTC.

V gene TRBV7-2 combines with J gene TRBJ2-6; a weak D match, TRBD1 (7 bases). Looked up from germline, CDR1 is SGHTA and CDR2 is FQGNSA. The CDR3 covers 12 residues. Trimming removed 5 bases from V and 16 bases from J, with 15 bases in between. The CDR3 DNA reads TGTGCCAGCAGCGAAACGACAGGGACTCTGACTTTC. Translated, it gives CASSETTGTLTF.